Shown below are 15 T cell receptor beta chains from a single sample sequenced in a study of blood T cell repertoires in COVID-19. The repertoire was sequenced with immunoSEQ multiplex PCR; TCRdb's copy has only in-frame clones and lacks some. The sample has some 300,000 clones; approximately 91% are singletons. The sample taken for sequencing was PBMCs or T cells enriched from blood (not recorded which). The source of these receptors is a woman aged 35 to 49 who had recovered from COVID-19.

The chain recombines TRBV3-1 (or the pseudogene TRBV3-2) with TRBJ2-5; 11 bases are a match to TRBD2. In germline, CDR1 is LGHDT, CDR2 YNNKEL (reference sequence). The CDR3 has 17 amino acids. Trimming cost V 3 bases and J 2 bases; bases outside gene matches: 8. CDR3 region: CASSQLELAGVQETQYF. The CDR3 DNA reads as TGTGCCAGCAGCCAGCTAGAACTAGCGGGGGTTCAAGAGACCCAGTACTTC.

CDR3 region: CASSQASAGVGETQYF. CDR3 nucleotides: TGCGCCAGCAGCCAAGCTTCAGCAGGGGTCGGTGAGACCCAGTACTTC. This chain connects TRBV4-3 to TRBJ2-5; tentatively, D is TRBD1 (6 bases). Germline V CDR1 and CDR2: LGHNA, YSLEER. The CDR3 runs to 16 residues. V shed 1 base and J shed 5 bases, with 17 bases lying between them.

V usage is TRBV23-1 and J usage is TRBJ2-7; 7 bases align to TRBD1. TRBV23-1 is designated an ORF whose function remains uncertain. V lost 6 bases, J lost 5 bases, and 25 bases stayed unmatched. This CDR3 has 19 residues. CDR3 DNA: TGCGCCAGCAGCCATTCCCCCGCAGGGGGAAAATTGGGCGTCGACGAGCAGTACTTC. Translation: CASSHSPAGGKLGVDEQYF.

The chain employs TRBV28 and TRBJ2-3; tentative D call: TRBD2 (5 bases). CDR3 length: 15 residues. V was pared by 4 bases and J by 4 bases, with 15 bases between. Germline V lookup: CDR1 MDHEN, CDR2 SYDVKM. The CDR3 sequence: CASSSYVPGADTQYF. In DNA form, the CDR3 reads TGTGCCAGCAGTTCTTATGTCCCCGGGGCAGATACGCAGTATTTT.

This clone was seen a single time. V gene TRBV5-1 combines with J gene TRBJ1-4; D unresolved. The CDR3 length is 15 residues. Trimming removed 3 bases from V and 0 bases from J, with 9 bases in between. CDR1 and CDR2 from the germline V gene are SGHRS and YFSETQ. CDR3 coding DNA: TGCGCCAGCAGCTCCGGTCCCGCAACTAATGAAAAACTGTTTTTT. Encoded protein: CASSSGPATNEKLFF.

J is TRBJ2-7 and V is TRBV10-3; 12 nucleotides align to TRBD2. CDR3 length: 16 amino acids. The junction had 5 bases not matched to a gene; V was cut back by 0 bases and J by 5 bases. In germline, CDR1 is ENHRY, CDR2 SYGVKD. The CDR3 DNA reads TGTGCCATCAGTGAGTCTCTAGCGGGGGGGATCGACGAGCAGTACTTC. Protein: CAISESLAGGIDEQYF.

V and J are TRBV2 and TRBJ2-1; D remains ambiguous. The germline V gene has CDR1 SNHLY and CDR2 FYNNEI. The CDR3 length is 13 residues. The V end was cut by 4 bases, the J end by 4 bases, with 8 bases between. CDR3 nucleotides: TGTGCCAGCAGTGTGGTGGCTTACAATGAGCAGTTCTTC. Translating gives CASSVVAYNEQFF.

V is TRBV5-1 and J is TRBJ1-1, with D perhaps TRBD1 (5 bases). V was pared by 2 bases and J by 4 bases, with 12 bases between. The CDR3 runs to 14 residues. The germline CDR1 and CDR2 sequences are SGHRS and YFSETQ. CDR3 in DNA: TGCGCCAGCAGCTTAAGGAGACAGAGCACTGAAGCTTTCTTT. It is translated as CASSLRRQSTEAFF. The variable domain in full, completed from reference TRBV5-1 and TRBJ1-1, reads KAGVTQTPRYLIKTRGQQVTLSCSPISGHRSVSWYQQTPGQGLQFLFEYFSETQRNKGNFPGRFSGRQFSNSRSEMNVSTLELGDSALYLCASSLRRQSTEAFFGQGTRLTVV.

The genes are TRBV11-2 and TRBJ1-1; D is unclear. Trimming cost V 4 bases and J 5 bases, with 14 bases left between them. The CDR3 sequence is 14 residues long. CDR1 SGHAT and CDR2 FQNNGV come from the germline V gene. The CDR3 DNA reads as TGTGCCAGCAGCTCCCTTGCGGGGAGGACTGAAGCTTTCTTT. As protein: CASSSLAGRTEAFF.

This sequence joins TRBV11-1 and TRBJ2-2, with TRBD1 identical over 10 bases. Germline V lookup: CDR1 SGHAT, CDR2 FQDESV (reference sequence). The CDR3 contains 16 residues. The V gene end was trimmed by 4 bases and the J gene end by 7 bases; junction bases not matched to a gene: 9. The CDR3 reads CASSSRQGARIGELFF. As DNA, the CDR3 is TGTGCCAGCAGCTCTCGACAGGGGGCGCGTATCGGGGAGCTGTTTTTT.

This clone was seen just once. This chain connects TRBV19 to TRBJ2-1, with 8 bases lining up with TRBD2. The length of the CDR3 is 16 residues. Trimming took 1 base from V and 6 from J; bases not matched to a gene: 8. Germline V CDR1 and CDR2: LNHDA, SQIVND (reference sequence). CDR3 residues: CASSIGGTSRINEQFF. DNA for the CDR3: TGTGCCAGTAGTATAGGGGGGACTAGTCGGATCAATGAGCAGTTCTTC.

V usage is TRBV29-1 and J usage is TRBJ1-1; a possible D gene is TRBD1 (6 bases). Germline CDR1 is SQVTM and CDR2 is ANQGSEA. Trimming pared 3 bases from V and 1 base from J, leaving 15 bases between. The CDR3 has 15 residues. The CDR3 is CSVDQNRAKNTEAFF. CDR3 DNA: TGCAGCGTTGACCAAAACAGGGCGAAGAACACTGAAGCTTTCTTT.

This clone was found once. CDR3 coding DNA: TGTGCCAGCAGCGCGGGACAGGGTTACGGCTACACCTTC. Encoded protein: CASSAGQGYGYTF. The chain recombines TRBV7-3 with TRBJ1-2; TRBD1 aligns across 9 bases. Germline CDR1 and CDR2: SGHTA and FQGTGA. J gave up 8 bases and V 5 bases, and 6 bases lay outside the gene matches. The CDR3 runs 13 residues. Using reference TRBV7-3 and TRBJ1-2 for the parts outside the CDR3, the full variable domain is GAGVSQTPSNKVTEKGKYVELRCDPISGHTALYWYRQSLGQGPEFLIYFQGTGAADDSGLPNDRFFAVRPEGSVSTLKIQRTERGDSAVYLCASSAGQGYGYTFGSGTRLTVV.

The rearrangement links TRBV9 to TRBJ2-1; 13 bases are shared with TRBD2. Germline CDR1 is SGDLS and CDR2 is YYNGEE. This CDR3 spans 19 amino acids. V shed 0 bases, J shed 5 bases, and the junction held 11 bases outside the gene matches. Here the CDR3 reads CASSVEGTSGTSYDNEQFF. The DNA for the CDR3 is TGTGCCAGCAGCGTAGAGGGGACTAGCGGGACCTCTTACGACAATGAGCAGTTCTTC. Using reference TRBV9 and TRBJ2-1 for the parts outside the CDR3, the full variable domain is DSGVTQTPKHLITATGQRVTLRCSPRSGDLSVYWYQQSLDQGLQFLIQYYNGEERAKGNILERFSAQQFPDLHSELNLSSLELGDSALYFCASSVEGTSGTSYDNEQFFGPGTRLTVL.

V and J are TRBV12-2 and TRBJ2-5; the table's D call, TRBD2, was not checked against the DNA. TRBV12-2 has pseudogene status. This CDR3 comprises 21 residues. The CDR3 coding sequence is TGTGCAAGTCGCTTAGGGTCGACAGGGACCCTACTAGCGGGAGTGGAAGAGACCCAGTACTTC. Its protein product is CASRLGSTGTLLAGVEETQYF.